This TCR beta chain was retrieved from a study of early T cells in non-severe SARS-CoV-2 infection. In its sample, this clonotype was seen a few times. This CDR3 is 12 amino acids long. Germline loops: CDR1 SEHNR, CDR2 FQNEAQ (reference sequence). V lost 4 bases, J lost 3 bases, and 7 bases lay in between. TCRdb called the 5' RACE reads again in MiXCR, with one record for every CDR3 protein. The sample lists about 83,000 distinct CDR3 sequences, roughly an eighth occurring once. Input material: whole blood. This sequence joins TRBV7-9 and TRBJ2-7; a weak D match, TRBD1 (5 bases). The clonotype was recovered from an adult who was a healthcare worker with PCR-confirmed SARS-CoV-2 infection or an uninfected control (not recorded which). CDR3 residues: CASSYQGYEQYF. CDR3 nucleotide sequence: TGTGCCAGCAGCTACCAGGGCTACGAGCAGTACTTC.